This T cell receptor (beta chain) is drawn from a study of regulatory T cells in long-lasting Graves disease. General study findings and limits: Favored usage of TRBV28, TRBJ1-2 and TRBJ2-5 was recorded in persistent disease.

Time point: persistent/refractory GD, antithyroid drugs over 5 years with positive TRAb. The TCR library was made from RNA extracted from PBMCs. An endocrinology unit in Xi'an, China, supplied the patients. This clonotype was seen a handful of times. Its antigen remains unknown. Germline CDR1 GTSNPN, CDR2 SVGIG (reference sequence). Trimming shortened V by 3 bases and J by 8 bases, and 19 bases separated the two germline ends. This CDR3 region has 15 residues. Library construction for TCR beta used iRepertoire HTBI primers and Arm-PCR of CDR3 regions. In TCRdb, the multiplex PCR reads were re-called with MiXCR into one record per CDR3 protein. The table has under 450,000 distinct CDR3 sequences, around a quarter seen once.

The sequenced sample was peripheral blood mononuclear cells (PBMCs), obtained when the disease was refractory, from a patient treated with antithyroid drugs. The TCR comes from a female donor with Graves disease. The V gene is TRBV30, the J gene TRBJ1-4; tentatively, D is TRBD1 (6 bases). CDR3: CAWRSPGAGDEKLFF. DNA for the CDR3: TGTGCCTGGAGATCGCCGGGGGCCGGGGACGAAAAACTGTTTTTT.